This passage covers 31 T cell receptor beta chains from one sample sequenced in a study of monozygotic twins with inflammatory bowel disease. TCRdb processed the 5' RACE reads again and assigns one entry to each CDR3 protein, with no DNA. This table lists some 440,000 distinct CDR3 sequences. The source material was blood. The receptors here all came from a human donor with ulcerative colitis or Crohn's disease, or a healthy co-twin of an affected twin (not recorded which).

The J gene is TRBJ2-7, the V gene TRBV28; without DNA, the TCRdb call of TRBD1 cannot be checked. CDR3 length: 12 amino acids. Per the germline V gene, CDR1 is MDHEN and CDR2 is SYDVKM. The chain's CDR3 is CASSPRRQEQYF.

The genes are TRBV5-6 and TRBJ2-1. Germline CDR1 reads SGHDT; CDR2 reads YYEEEE. The CDR3 is 12 amino acids. This CDR3 is CASSLYEDEQFF.

The chain is built from TRBV5-1 and TRBJ2-1; TCRdb returns TRBD2, unconfirmable since there is no DNA. CDR1 and CDR2 from the germline V gene are SGHRS and YFSETQ. The CDR3 has 14 residues. CDR3 protein: CASSPGLVNNEQFF.

The chain is built from TRBV29-1 and TRBJ2-1; TCRdb gives TRBD2 as the D gene, but with no DNA this cannot be confirmed. This CDR3 is 17 amino acids long. Germline V lookup: CDR1 SQVTM, CDR2 ANQGSEA. The CDR3 here is CSVWTKDSGRAFGEQFF.

This chain uses TRBV20-1 with TRBJ1-1; as DNA is missing, the TRBD1 call by TCRdb cannot be tested. Germline V gene lookup returns CDR1 DFQATT and CDR2 SNEGSKA (reference sequence). CDR3 length: 14 amino acids. This chain's CDR3 is CSALTGTGGTEAFF.

CDR3 sequence reads: CASSYQGAYEQYF. This chain uses TRBV7-2 with TRBJ2-7; the TCRdb D gene call, TRBD1, has no DNA to confirm it. Germline lookup yields CDR1 SGHTA and CDR2 FQGNSA. CDR3 length equals 13 residues.

V and J are TRBV12-3 or TRBV12-4 and TRBJ2-3; checking the TCRdb D call of TRBD1 is not possible without DNA. The CDR3 covers 15 residues. CDR3 sequence reads: CASGPGGSWADTQYF.

This chain joins TRBV5-1 and TRBJ1-2. The length of the CDR3 is 12 residues. From germline, CDR1 is SGHRS and CDR2 YFSETQ. The CDR3 region is CASSLDNYGYTF.

The rearrangement uses TRBV11-2 and TRBJ2-6; TCRdb gives TRBD1 as the D gene, but with no DNA this cannot be confirmed. There are 16 residues in the CDR3. The germline V gene has CDR1 SGHAT and CDR2 FQNNGV. The CDR3 region is CASSQQGATGANVLTF.

This chain uses TRBV30 with TRBJ2-3; the D call from TCRdb, TRBD2, cannot be confirmed without DNA. The CDR3 has 16 residues. The germline V gene has CDR1 GTSNPN and CDR2 SVGIG (reference sequence). The CDR3 spells CAWSTRQERNTDTQYF.

The chain links TRBV5-8 to TRBJ2-7; TCRdb outputs TRBD1, but without DNA this stays unchecked. The length of the CDR3 is 12 residues. Germline V gene lookup returns CDR1 SGHTS and CDR2 YDEGEE. The CDR3 protein is CASNRRGDEQYF.

The chain uses TRBV12-3 or TRBV12-4 and TRBJ2-3; TCRdb reports TRBD1, a call that lacks DNA to check it against. The CDR3 consists of 15 residues. CDR3 residues: CASSPPGLATDTQYF.

The chain's CDR3 is CASSQGSNTEAFF. The chain recombines TRBV3-1 with TRBJ1-1. Per the germline V gene, CDR1 is LGHDT and CDR2 is YNNKEL (reference sequence). The CDR3 loop spans 13 amino acids. Variable domain in full (rest from reference TRBV3-1 and TRBJ1-1): DTAVSQTPKYLVTQMGNDKSIKCEQNLGHDTMYWYKQDSKKFLKIMFSYNNKELIINETVPNRFSPKSPDKAHLNLHINSLELGDSAVYFCASSQGSNTEAFFGQGTRLTVV.

V gene TRBV5-1 combines with J gene TRBJ2-7; TCRdb proposes TRBD1, but this gene call is untestable without DNA. This CDR3 is 18 amino acids long. Germline-derived CDR1 and CDR2 are SGHRS and YFSETQ. This CDR3 is CASSLWRSGTGLSYEQYF. Filled out from reference TRBV5-1 and TRBJ2-7, the complete variable domain reads KAGVTQTPRYLIKTRGQQVTLSCSPISGHRSVSWYQQTPGQGLQFLFEYFSETQRNKGNFPGRFSGRQFSNSRSEMNVSTLELGDSALYLCASSLWRSGTGLSYEQYFGPGTRLTVT.

The chain has TRBV18 and TRBJ2-1; TCRdb returns TRBD1, unconfirmable since there is no DNA. CDR3 length: 16 amino acids. Germline V gene data show CDR1 as KGHSH and CDR2 as LQKENI. CDR3 sequence reads: CASSPPHRGQFDEQFF. Based on the CDR3 plus reference TRBV18 and TRBJ2-1, the full variable domain is NAGVMQNPRHLVRRRGQEARLRCSPMKGHSHVYWYRQLPEEGLKFMVYLQKENIIDESGMPKERFSAEFPKEGPSILRIQQVVRGDSAAYFCASSPPHRGQFDEQFFGPGTRLTVL.

This rearrangement joins TRBV20-1 to TRBJ2-5; no DNA is available, so the TRBD2 call from TCRdb remains unchecked. CDR3 length: 13 amino acids. Germline V gives CDR1 DFQATT, CDR2 SNEGSKA (reference sequence). The CDR3 reads CSAGTSGSETQYF.

The CDR3 spells CSANLEGDTQYF. This chain links TRBV20-1 with TRBJ2-3; TCRdb's D call of TRBD2 is untestable without DNA. There are 12 residues in the CDR3. Per the germline V gene, CDR1 is DFQATT and CDR2 is SNEGSKA (reference sequence).

The rearrangement joins TRBV18 to TRBJ1-6. Germline CDR1 and CDR2: KGHSH and LQKENI. The CDR3 is 17 residues long. The chain's CDR3 is CASSPADRAPYNSPLHF. The full variable domain, its missing parts supplied by reference TRBV18 and TRBJ1-6, is NAGVMQNPRHLVRRRGQEARLRCSPMKGHSHVYWYRQLPEEGLKFMVYLQKENIIDESGMPKERFSAEFPKEGPSILRIQQVVRGDSAAYFCASSPADRAPYNSPLHFGNGTRLTVT.

J is TRBJ1-2 and V is TRBV7-2; the TRBD1 assignment by TCRdb is unverifiable without DNA. This CDR3 contains 13 residues. CDR1 and CDR2 from the germline V gene are SGHTA and FQGNSA. The CDR3: CASSARRGMGYTF.

The CDR3 is CASSRDSSLYGYTF. The V gene is TRBV6-1, the J gene TRBJ1-2; the D gene TCRdb calls, TRBD1, cannot be checked with no DNA. Germline-derived CDR1 and CDR2 are MNHNS and SASEGT. The CDR3 contains 14 residues.

This rearrangement joins TRBV9 to TRBJ2-3. The length of the CDR3 is 14 residues. CDR1 and CDR2 from the germline V gene are SGDLS and YYNGEE. The chain's CDR3 is CASSDRGGSDTQYF.

Here the CDR3 reads CASSSDRGTNTGELFF. The chain carries TRBV5-1 and TRBJ2-2; TCRdb reports TRBD1, a call that lacks DNA to check it against. CDR1 is SGHRS and CDR2 is YFSETQ in the germline V gene. This CDR3 spans 16 amino acids.

The rearrangement uses TRBV3-1 and TRBJ2-1; TCRdb picks TRBD2, but there is no DNA to check that call. CDR1 is LGHDT, CDR2 YNNKEL, per germline (reference sequence). CDR3 size: 19 residues. CDR3 in amino acids: CASSQEALGLAGGLNEQFF.

The gene calls are TRBV3-1 and TRBJ2-2; TCRdb proposes TRBD2, but this gene call is untestable without DNA. Germline V gene sequence: CDR1 LGHDT, CDR2 YNNKEL (reference sequence). CDR3 length: 20 residues. The CDR3 sequence is CAGSQVSGTSGSPVTGELFF.

J is TRBJ2-1 and V is TRBV19. This CDR3 has 16 residues. Germline lookup yields CDR1 LNHDA and CDR2 SQIVND (reference sequence). CDR3 amino acids: CASSIDRVTTYNEQFF.

The rearrangement uses TRBV5-1 and TRBJ2-5; there is no DNA to check the TCRdb D call of TRBD1. The CDR3 runs 13 residues. Germline V lookup: CDR1 SGHRS, CDR2 YFSETQ. CDR3 region: CASTDLGGETQYF.

V usage is TRBV2 and J usage is TRBJ2-3. Germline lookup yields CDR1 SNHLY and CDR2 FYNNEI. The CDR3 loop spans 15 amino acids. The chain's CDR3 is CASSAVGISTDTQYF.

The chain is built from TRBV5-4 and TRBJ2-1; TCRdb reports TRBD1, a call that lacks DNA to check it against. Per germline, CDR1 SGHNT and CDR2 YYREEE (reference sequence). The CDR3 contains 16 residues. CDR3 loop: CASSLPPDRAGNEQFF.

This chain joins TRBV28 and TRBJ2-7; without DNA, the TCRdb call of TRBD2 cannot be checked. Germline lookup yields CDR1 MDHEN and CDR2 SYDVKM. The CDR3 is 16 amino acids. This chain's CDR3 is CASSLLAGAIENEQYF.

The V gene is TRBV29-1, the J gene TRBJ2-1. The germline gives CDR1 SQVTM, CDR2 ANQGSEA. The CDR3 loop spans 16 amino acids. The CDR3 here is CSVEDALRGSYNEQFF.

The chain links TRBV6-1 to TRBJ1-1; TCRdb calls TRBD1, which cannot be checked without DNA. The germline V gene has CDR1 MNHNS and CDR2 SASEGT. The CDR3 is 14 amino acids. The CDR3 sequence is CASSPRGQRTDAFF.